These T cell receptor beta chains were read from a single sample in a study of cytomegalovirus exposure and HLA in healthy donors. Data came from immunoSEQ multiplex PCR; TCRdb stores just in-frame clones and leaves some out. This table holds under 150,000 clones, almost 85% found once. Source material: PBMCs. These receptors all come from a man between 25 and 39 years old in good health and CMV-seropositive. Both conserved end residues are part of each CDR3. Each record gives: J gene, clone size, D gene, V gene, CDR3 DNA, CDR3 protein. The D gene is left open where the match is weak. Clone size is shown for a subset of rows, as once, few, many or a class of expanded clone.

TRBJ2-1 | . | . | TRBV11-2 | TGTGCCAGCAGCTTAACCAGCGGCCAGTACAATGAGCAGTTCTTC | CASSLTSGQYNEQFF
TRBJ2-5 | . | TRBD2 | TRBV7-3 | TGTGCCAGCAGCCGGGGGGGCGGGGAGACCCAGTACTTC | CASSRGGGETQYF
TRBJ2-3 | . | TRBD1 | TRBV5-4 | TGTGCCAGCAGCTTGGTAGGGGGCGGAGATACGCAGTATTTT | CASSLVGGGDTQYF
TRBJ1-1 | . | . | TRBV18 | TGTGCCAGCTCCCTTGACAGGAACACTGAAGCTTTCTTT | CASSLDRNTEAFF
TRBJ1-6 | . | . | TRBV7-9 | TGTGCCAGCAGCCCAGAGGCTAATTCACCCCTCCACTTT | CASSPEANSPLHF
TRBJ2-2 | few | TRBD2 | TRBV6-1 | TGTGCCAGCAAAGCGGGGCCGGGAGGGGAGCTGTTTTTT | CASKAGPGGELFF
TRBJ2-1 | . | TRBD2 | TRBV19 | TGTGCCAGTACGTTAGGACTAGCGGCTTACAATGAGCAGTTCTTC | CASTLGLAAYNEQFF
TRBJ2-1 | . | TRBD2 | TRBV28 | TGTGCCAGCAGACTTAGCGGGAACTACAATGAGCAGTTCTTC | CASRLSGNYNEQFF
TRBJ2-3 | few | . | TRBV7-2 | TGTGCCAGCAGCTTAGGTCTAGCTACAGATACGCAGTATTTT | CASSLGLATDTQYF
TRBJ1-1 | . | TRBD1 | TRBV7-3 | TGTGCCAGCAGCTCCCGGACAGGGGACCCTGAAGCTTTCTTT | CASSSRTGDPEAFF
TRBJ1-1 | . | . | TRBV6-1 | TGTGCCAGCAGTTTAGCAGGGGAAAACACTGAAGCTTTCTTT | CASSLAGENTEAFF
TRBJ2-7 | . | . | TRBV27 | TGTGCCAGCAGTTTGTCCCCGGGTCTAGCCTACGAGCAGTACTTC | CASSLSPGLAYEQYF
TRBJ2-3 | . | TRBD2 | TRBV14 | TGTGCCAGCAGCCTTGTAGCGGGAGATAGCACAGATACGCAGTATTTT | CASSLVAGDSTDTQYF
TRBJ1-2 | few | TRBD1 | TRBV7-2 | TGTGCCAGCACCAAGCAGGGGGTGTATATTTATGGCTACACCTTC | CASTKQGVYIYGYTF
TRBJ2-1 | . | . | TRBV7-9 | TGTTCCAGCAGCTTTCGGGGAGAGCAGTTCTTC | CSSSFRGEQFF
TRBJ2-5 | . | TRBD1 | TRBV5-4 | TGTGCCAGCAGTTCTGACAGGGAAGAGACCCAGTACTTC | CASSSDREETQYF
TRBJ2-1 | . | TRBD2 | TRBV6-6 | TGTGCCAGCAACCCCGGGGGGGGTTTGGGTGGTGAGCAGTTCTTC | CASNPGGGLGGEQFF
TRBJ1-2 | . | TRBD1 | TRBV18 | TGTGCCAGCTCACTGGGGACAGACTATGGCTACACCTTC | CASSLGTDYGYTF
TRBJ2-3 | . | . | TRBV18 | TGTGCCAGCTCACCACTCCGAGACTTGATTAGAGATACGCAGTATTTT | CASSPLRDLIRDTQYF
TRBJ1-2 | once | . | TRBV28 | TGTGCCAGCAGTGGGCGCGGCTACACCTTC | CASSGRGYTF
TRBJ1-1 | . | . | TRBV28 | TGTGCCAGCAGCTTAGGGGGGGCGAACCCGAACACTGAAGCTTTCTTT | CASSLGGANPNTEAFF
TRBJ2-3 | . | TRBD2 | TRBV28 | TGTGCCAGCAGTGAAATACCTAGCGGGAGCACAGATACGCAGTATTTT | CASSEIPSGSTDTQYF
TRBJ1-3 | . | . | TRBV2 | TGTGCCAGCGCCGGCGGGGGGAACACCATATATTTT | CASAGGGNTIYF
TRBJ1-2 | . | . | TRBV2 | TGTGCCAGCAGCTATACAGGTGTCAGTAACTATGGCTACACCTTC | CASSYTGVSNYGYTF
TRBJ2-1 | . | . | TRBV9 | TGTGCCAGCAGCGTAGGGGGGCTGTACGTCAATGAGCAGTTCTTC | CASSVGGLYVNEQFF
TRBJ2-3 | . | . | TRBV2 | TGTGCCAGCAGCGGAGTTAGCACAGATACGCAGTATTTT | CASSGVSTDTQYF
TRBJ1-5 | . | . | TRBV28 | TGTGCCAGCAGTTTAGCCAGGAATCAGCCCCAGCATTTT | CASSLARNQPQHF
TRBJ2-7 | . | . | TRBV7-9 | TGTTCCAGCAGCCCGGACAGTTACGAGCAGTACTTC | CSSSPDSYEQYF
TRBJ2-5 | . | TRBD2 | TRBV5-4 | TGTGCCAGCACCGGGGGGGGAGGGGAGACCCAGTACTTC | CASTGGGGETQYF
TRBJ2-2 | . | TRBD2 | TRBV5-4 | TGTGCCAGCAGCCCTAGCGGGAGGGCCGATACCGGGGAGCTGTTTTTT | CASSPSGRADTGELFF
TRBJ2-4 | . | . | TRBV28 | TGTGCCAGCAGTTCTAAGGCAGGGTTAAAGGTATTGGCCAAAAACATTCAGTACTTC | CASSSKAGLKVLAKNIQYF
TRBJ2-7 | . | TRBD2 | TRBV27 | TGTGCCAGCAGGGGAGCGGGAGATCCTTACGAGCAGTACTTC | CASRGAGDPYEQYF
TRBJ1-1 | . | . | TRBV28 | TGTGCCAGCAGTTTGTTACGATATCGGGAAGCTTTCTTT | CASSLLRYREAFF
TRBJ2-1 | . | TRBD1 | TRBV10-1 | TGCGCCAGCAGTGAAGGACAGGGGGCCTACAATGAGCAGTTCTTC | CASSEGQGAYNEQFF
TRBJ2-7 | . | . | TRBV7-6 | TGTGCCAGCAGCTTAGGTTCAGGGGGGATCTCCTACGAGCAGTACTTC | CASSLGSGGISYEQYF
TRBJ1-1 | . | . | TRBV7-9 | TGTGCCAGCAGCTCCGCCGGGACTTTGGGAACTGAAGCTTTCTTT | CASSSAGTLGTEAFF
TRBJ1-4 | . | . | TRBV5-5 | TGTGCCAGCAGCTTTACGACAGCCTTTAATGAAAAACTGTTTTTT | CASSFTTAFNEKLFF
TRBJ2-1 | . | TRBD1 | TRBV19 | TGTGCCAGTACCCGACAGGGATTGTACAATGAGCAGTTCTTC | CASTRQGLYNEQFF
TRBJ1-1 | once | . | TRBV28 | TGTGCCAGCAGAGAGCAGGGATCATGGAACACTGAAGCTTTCTTT | CASREQGSWNTEAFF
TRBJ1-4 | few | . | TRBV19 | TGTGCCAGTACCCCTGCGGCAGCACTTAATGAAAAACTGTTTTTT | CASTPAAALNEKLFF
TRBJ1-3 | . | . | TRBV2 | TGTGCCAGCAGTGACCAGGGGCCTGGAAACACCATATATTTT | CASSDQGPGNTIYF
TRBJ2-7 | . | . | TRBV5-4 | TGTGCCAGCAGCCCCTCAGGGAACTACGAGCAGTACTTC | CASSPSGNYEQYF
TRBJ2-7 | . | TRBD2 | TRBV7-8 | TGTGCCAGCAGCTTAGTTGGGACTAGAGCTTACGAGCAGTACTTC | CASSLVGTRAYEQYF
TRBJ1-1 | . | . | TRBV10-2 | TGCGCCAGCGCATTCTCGACAGGAGATCGGAACACTGAAGCTTTCTTT | CASAFSTGDRNTEAFF
TRBJ1-2 | . | TRBD1 | TRBV5-1 | TGCGCCAGCAGCATTGGACAGGGGAACTATGGCTACACCTTC | CASSIGQGNYGYTF
TRBJ2-1 | . | TRBD1 | TRBV28 | TGTGCCAGCAGTTTGAGGGACAGGGGGCGGGCTGAGCAGTTCTTC | CASSLRDRGRAEQFF
TRBJ2-5 | . | TRBD2 | TRBV2 | TGTGCCAGCGGTTTCCTAGCGGGACCACAAGAGACCCAGTACTTC | CASGFLAGPQETQYF
TRBJ1-5 | . | TRBD1 | TRBV30 | TGTGCCTGGAGTGGTTCAGGGGGCCGGCAGCCCCAGCATTTT | CAWSGSGGRQPQHF
TRBJ1-2 | once | . | TRBV9 | TGTGCCAGCAGCGCAGGAAAGGGGACTGATGGCTACACCTTC | CASSAGKGTDGYTF
TRBJ1-2 | many | . | TRBV7-9 | TGTGCCAGCAGCTTAGGACAGATCTATGGCTACACCTTC | CASSLGQIYGYTF
TRBJ1-5 | . | TRBD1 | TRBV28 | TGTGCCAGCAGTCTCCGCGGGACAGGGGCGCAGCCCCAGCATTTT | CASSLRGTGAQPQHF
TRBJ1-2 | . | . | TRBV7-9 | TGTGCCAGCAGCTTCGAGGCGGCAGGGAATGGCTACACCTTC | CASSFEAAGNGYTF
TRBJ1-1 | . | TRBD1 | TRBV28 | TGTGCCAGCAATACAGGGGGCGGGGGCACTGAAGCTTTCTTT | CASNTGGGGTEAFF